This T cell receptor (beta chain) was obtained from a study of control samples from healthy donors and cancer patients. V gave up 5 bases and J gave up 2 bases; unmatched junction bases: 8. The CDR3 extends over 15 amino acids. Germline V gene sequence: CDR1 MNHEY, CDR2 SMNVEV (reference sequence). This clone was recorded only once. Clones were sequenced by immunoSEQ multiplex PCR, and TCRdb holds only the in-frame ones, with some missing. The sample yields some 140,000 clones, 92% seen once. Sample: blood. The receptor was isolated from a young man in good health. The rearrangement joins TRBV27 to TRBJ2-7, with TRBD1 matching over 8 bases. The CDR3 DNA reads as TGTGCCAGCAGTACGAGGACAGGGCGTCCCTACGAGCAGTACTTC. Translation: CASSTRTGRPYEQYF.